This record covers a single T cell receptor beta chain. Original analysis: For nucleated cells, counts were estimated from reference gene primer amplification. Sequenced by immunoSEQ multiplex PCR; TCRdb stores in-frame clones only, minus some. For V, J and clone size, that table is used; D and trimming come from the DNA. The sample carries around 250,000 clones, 75% to 90% recorded once. These data are taken from a study of blood T cell repertoires in COVID-19. Study-wide background: Material from acute and convalescent COVID-19 was sourced from the United States, Italy and Spain. Nucleic acid was either cDNA or gDNA, and it came from T cells, B-cell-depleted T cells, or PBMCs.

The sample taken for sequencing was peripheral blood. This TCR was sampled from a woman aged 40 to 49 who had recovered from COVID-19.

The CDR3 here is CASSWGGLAGAGANVLTF. CDR3 nucleotides: TGCGCCAGCAGCTGGGGGGGACTAGCGGGAGCTGGGGCCAACGTCCTGACTTTC. The chain couples TRBV5-1 to TRBJ2-6, with 14 positions matching TRBD2. The CDR3 sequence is 18 residues long. V lost 3 bases, J lost 2 bases, and 4 bases stayed unmatched. CDR1 is SGHRS, CDR2 YFSETQ, per germline.